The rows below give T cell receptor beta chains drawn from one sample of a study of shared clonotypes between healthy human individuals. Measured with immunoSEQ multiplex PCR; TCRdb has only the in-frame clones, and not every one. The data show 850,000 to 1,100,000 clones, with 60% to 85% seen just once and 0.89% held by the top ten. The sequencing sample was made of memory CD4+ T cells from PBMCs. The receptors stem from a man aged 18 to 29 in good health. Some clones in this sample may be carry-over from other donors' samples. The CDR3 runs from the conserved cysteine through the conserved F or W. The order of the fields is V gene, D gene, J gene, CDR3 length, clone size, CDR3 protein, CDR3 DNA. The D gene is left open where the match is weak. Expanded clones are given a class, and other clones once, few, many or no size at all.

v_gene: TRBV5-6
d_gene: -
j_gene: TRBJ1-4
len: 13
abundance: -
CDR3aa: CASSSHGGEKLFF
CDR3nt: TGTGCCAGCAGCTCTCACGGGGGGGAGAAACTGTTTTTT

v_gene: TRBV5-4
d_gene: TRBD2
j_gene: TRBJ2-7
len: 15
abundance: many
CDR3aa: CASSWASGRGYEQYF
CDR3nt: TGTGCCAGCAGCTGGGCTAGCGGGAGGGGATACGAGCAGTACTTC

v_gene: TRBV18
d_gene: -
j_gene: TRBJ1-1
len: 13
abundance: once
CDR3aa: CASSSTGNTEAFF
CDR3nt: TGTGCCAGCTCATCGACAGGCAACACTGAAGCTTTCTTT

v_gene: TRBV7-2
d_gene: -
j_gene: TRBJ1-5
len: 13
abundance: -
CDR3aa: CAAGRGGNQPQHF
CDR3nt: TGTGCAGCGGGAAGGGGTGGGAATCAGCCCCAGCATTTT

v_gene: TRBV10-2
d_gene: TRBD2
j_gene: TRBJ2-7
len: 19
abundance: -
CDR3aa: CASSDFVGLAGDQHYEQYF
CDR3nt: TGCGCCAGCAGTGATTTTGTGGGACTAGCGGGAGATCAGCACTACGAGCAGTACTTC

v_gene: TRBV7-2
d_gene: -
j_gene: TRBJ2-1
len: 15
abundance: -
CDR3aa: CASSLKGGPVNEQFF
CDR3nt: TGTGCCAGCAGCTTAAAGGGGGGTCCCGTCAATGAGCAGTTCTTC

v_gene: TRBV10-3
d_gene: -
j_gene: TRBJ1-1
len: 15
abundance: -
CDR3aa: CAISGLMGSGTEAFF
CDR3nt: TGTGCCATCAGTGGCCTGATGGGGAGCGGCACTGAAGCTTTCTTT

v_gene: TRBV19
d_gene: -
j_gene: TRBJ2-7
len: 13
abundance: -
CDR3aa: CASSYSGSYEQYF
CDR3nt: TGTGCCAGTAGTTATAGCGGTTCTTACGAGCAGTACTTC

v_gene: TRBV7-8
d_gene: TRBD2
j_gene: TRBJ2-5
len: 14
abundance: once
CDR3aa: CASLAGIPQETQYF
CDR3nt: TGTGCCAGCCTAGCGGGAATCCCTCAAGAGACCCAGTACTTC

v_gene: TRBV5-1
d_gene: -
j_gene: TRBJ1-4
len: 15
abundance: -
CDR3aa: CASSLRQSQNEKLFF
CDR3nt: TGCGCCAGCTCTCTTCGGCAGTCACAGAATGAAAAACTGTTTTTT

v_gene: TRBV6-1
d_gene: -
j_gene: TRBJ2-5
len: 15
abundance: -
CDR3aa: CASSVGLSNQETQYF
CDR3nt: TGTGCCAGCAGTGTCGGACTGTCAAATCAAGAGACCCAGTACTTC

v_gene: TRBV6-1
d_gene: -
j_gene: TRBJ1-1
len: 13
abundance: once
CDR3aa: CASRTEMNTEAFF
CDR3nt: TGTGCCAGCAGGACAGAGATGAACACTGAAGCTTTCTTT

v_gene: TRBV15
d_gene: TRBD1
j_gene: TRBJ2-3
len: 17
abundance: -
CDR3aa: CATSRDAGDRVTDTQYF
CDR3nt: TGTGCCACCAGCAGAGATGCCGGGGACAGGGTCACAGATACGCAGTATTTT

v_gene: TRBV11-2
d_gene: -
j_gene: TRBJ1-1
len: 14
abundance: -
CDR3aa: CAVKYSTTNTEAFF
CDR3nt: TGTGCCGTCAAATACAGTACGACGAACACTGAAGCTTTCTTT

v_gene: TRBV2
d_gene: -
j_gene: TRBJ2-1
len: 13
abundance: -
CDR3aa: CASSVGPYNEQFF
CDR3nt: TGTGCCAGCAGTGTGGGTCCGTACAATGAGCAGTTCTTC

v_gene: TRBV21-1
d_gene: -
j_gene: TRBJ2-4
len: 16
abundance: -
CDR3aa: CASSNPRRGAKNIQYF
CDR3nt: TGTGCCAGCAGCAACCCGCGGAGGGGAGCCAAAAACATTCAGTACTTC

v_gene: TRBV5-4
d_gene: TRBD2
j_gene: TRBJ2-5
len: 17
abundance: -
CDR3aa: CASSLRLAGGQTETQYF
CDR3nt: TGTGCCAGCAGCTTGAGGCTAGCGGGAGGTCAAACAGAGACCCAGTACTTC

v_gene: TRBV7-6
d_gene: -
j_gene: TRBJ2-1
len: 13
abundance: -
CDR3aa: CASSLDPLTEQFF
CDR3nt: TGTGCCAGCAGCTTAGACCCCCTGACAGAGCAGTTCTTC

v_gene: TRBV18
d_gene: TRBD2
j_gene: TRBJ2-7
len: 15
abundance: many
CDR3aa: CASSPLAGGGGEQYF
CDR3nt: TGTGCCAGCTCACCCCTAGCGGGAGGCGGGGGAGAGCAGTACTTC

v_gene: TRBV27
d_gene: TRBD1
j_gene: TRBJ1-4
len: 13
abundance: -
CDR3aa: CATADRPNEKLFF
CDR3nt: TGTGCCACCGCGGACAGGCCTAATGAAAAACTGTTTTTT

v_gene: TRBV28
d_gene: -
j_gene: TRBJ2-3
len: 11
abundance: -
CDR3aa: CASSFRDTQYF
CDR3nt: TGTGCCAGCAGTTTTCGAGATACGCAGTATTTT

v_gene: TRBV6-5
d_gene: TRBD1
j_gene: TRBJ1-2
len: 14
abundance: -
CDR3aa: CASSYWTGDHGYTF
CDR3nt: TGTGCCAGCAGTTACTGGACAGGGGACCATGGCTACACCTTC

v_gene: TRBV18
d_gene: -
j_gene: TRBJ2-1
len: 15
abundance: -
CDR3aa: CASSPRGTYHNEQFF
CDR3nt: TGTGCCAGCTCACCACGTGGAACTTATCACAATGAGCAGTTCTTC

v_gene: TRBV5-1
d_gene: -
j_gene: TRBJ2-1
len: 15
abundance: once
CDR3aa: CASSLPRVPGNEQFF
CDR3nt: TGCGCCAGCAGCTTGCCTCGCGTCCCGGGCAATGAGCAGTTCTTC

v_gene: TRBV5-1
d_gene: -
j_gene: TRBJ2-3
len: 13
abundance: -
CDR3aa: CASSPQGEDTQYF
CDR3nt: TGCGCCAGCAGCCCTCAAGGGGAGGATACGCAGTATTTT

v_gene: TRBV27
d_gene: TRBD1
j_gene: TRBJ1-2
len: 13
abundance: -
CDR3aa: CASSYRTGSGYTF
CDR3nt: TGTGCCAGCAGTTATAGGACAGGGAGTGGCTACACCTTC

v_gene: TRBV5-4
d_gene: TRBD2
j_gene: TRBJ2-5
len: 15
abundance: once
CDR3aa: CASSSKLAIQETQYF
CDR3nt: TGTGCCAGCAGCTCTAAACTAGCGATACAAGAGACCCAGTACTTC

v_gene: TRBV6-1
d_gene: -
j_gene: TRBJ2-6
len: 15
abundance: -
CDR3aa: CASSEIGAGANVLTF
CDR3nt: TGTGCCAGCAGTGAAATCGGGGCTGGGGCCAACGTCCTGACTTTC

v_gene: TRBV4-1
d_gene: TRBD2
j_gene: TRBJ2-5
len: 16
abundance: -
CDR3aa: CASSPATSGDQETQYF
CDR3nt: TGCGCCAGCAGCCCAGCGACTAGCGGGGACCAAGAGACCCAGTACTTC

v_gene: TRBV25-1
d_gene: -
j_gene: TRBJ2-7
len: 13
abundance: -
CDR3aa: CASGAGNSYEQYF
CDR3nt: TGTGCCAGCGGGGCAGGGAACTCCTACGAGCAGTACTTC

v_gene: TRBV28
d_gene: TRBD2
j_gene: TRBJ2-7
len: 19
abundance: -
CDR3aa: CASSLSSLAEGGSPYEQYF
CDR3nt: TGTGCCAGCAGTTTATCTTCACTAGCGGAGGGCGGGTCCCCCTACGAGCAGTACTTC

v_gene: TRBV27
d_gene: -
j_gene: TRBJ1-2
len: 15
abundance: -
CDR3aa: CASSSLGALGYGYTF
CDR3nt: TGTGCCAGCAGTTCCTTAGGGGCCCTCGGGTATGGCTACACCTTC

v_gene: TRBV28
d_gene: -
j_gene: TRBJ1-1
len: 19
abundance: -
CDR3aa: CASRGRFSGAFFLNTEAFF
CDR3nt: TGTGCCAGCAGGGGGAGGTTCTCAGGGGCCTTTTTCTTGAACACTGAAGCTTTCTTT

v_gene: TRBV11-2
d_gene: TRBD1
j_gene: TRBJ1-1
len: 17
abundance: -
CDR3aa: CASSSMTGTTANTEAFF
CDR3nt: TGTGCCAGCAGCTCTATGACAGGGACCACGGCGAACACTGAAGCTTTCTTT

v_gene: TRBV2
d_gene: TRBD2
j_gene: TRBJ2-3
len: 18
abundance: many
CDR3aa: CASSGPTSGDSSTDTQYF
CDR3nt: TGTGCCAGCAGTGGCCCTACTAGCGGAGACTCTAGCACAGATACGCAGTATTTT

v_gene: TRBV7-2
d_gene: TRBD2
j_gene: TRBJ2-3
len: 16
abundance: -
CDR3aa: CASRSGTSGRAGTQYF
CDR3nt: TGTGCCAGCAGGTCCGGGACTAGCGGGAGGGCGGGTACGCAGTATTTT

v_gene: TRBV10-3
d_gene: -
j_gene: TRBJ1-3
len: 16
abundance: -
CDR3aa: CAISEGGAGAGNTIYF
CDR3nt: TGTGCCATCAGTGAGGGAGGGGCCGGAGCTGGAAACACCATATATTTT

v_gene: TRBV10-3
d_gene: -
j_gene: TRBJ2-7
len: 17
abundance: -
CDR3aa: CAISESTPLGPPYEQYF
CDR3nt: TGTGCCATCAGTGAGTCGACCCCTCTAGGTCCTCCCTACGAGCAGTACTTC

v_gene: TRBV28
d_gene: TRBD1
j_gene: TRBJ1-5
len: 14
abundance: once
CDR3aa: CASSQGGRGQPQHF
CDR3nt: TGTGCCAGCAGCCAAGGGGGCAGAGGACAGCCCCAGCATTTT

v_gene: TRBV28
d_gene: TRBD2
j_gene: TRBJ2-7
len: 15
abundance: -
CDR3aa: CASSSTSGVPYEQYF
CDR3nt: TGTGCCAGCAGTTCGACTAGCGGAGTGCCCTACGAGCAGTACTTC

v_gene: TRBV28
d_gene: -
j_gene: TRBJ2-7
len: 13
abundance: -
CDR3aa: CASSLNNSYEQYF
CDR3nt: TGTGCCAGCAGTTTGAACAACTCCTACGAGCAGTACTTC

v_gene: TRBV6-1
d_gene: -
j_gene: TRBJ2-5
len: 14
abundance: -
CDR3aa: CASCGYREGETQYF
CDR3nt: TGTGCCAGCTGCGGCTACAGGGAAGGAGAGACCCAGTACTTC

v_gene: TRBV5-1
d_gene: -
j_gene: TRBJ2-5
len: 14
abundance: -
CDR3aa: CASSLRGSGETQYF
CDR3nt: TGCGCCAGCAGCTTGCGAGGGAGCGGAGAGACCCAGTACTTC

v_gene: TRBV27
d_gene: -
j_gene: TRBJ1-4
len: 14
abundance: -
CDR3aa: CASSLRVGNEKLFF
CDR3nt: TGTGCCAGCAGTTTGAGGGTGGGAAATGAAAAACTGTTTTTT

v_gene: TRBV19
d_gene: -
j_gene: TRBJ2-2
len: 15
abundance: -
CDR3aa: CASTKTFYPTGELFF
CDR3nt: TGTGCCAGTACCAAGACCTTCTACCCCACCGGGGAGCTGTTTTTT

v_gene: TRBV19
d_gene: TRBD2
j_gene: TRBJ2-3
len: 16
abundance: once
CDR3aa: CASTGLAGARGGAQYF
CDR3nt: TGTGCCAGTACCGGACTAGCGGGAGCCCGAGGAGGAGCGCAGTATTTT

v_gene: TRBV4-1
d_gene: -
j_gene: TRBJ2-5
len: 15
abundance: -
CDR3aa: CASSQVVRAQETQYF
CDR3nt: TGCGCCAGCAGCCAAGTTGTCAGGGCCCAAGAGACCCAGTACTTC

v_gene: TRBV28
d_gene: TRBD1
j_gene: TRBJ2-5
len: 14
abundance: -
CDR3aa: CASSSGQSQETQYF
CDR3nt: TGTGCCAGCAGTTCGGGACAGTCCCAAGAGACCCAGTACTTC

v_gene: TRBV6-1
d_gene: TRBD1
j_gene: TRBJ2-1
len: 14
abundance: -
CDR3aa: CASTDRVSYNEQFF
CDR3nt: TGTGCCAGCACCGACAGGGTCTCCTACAATGAGCAGTTCTTC